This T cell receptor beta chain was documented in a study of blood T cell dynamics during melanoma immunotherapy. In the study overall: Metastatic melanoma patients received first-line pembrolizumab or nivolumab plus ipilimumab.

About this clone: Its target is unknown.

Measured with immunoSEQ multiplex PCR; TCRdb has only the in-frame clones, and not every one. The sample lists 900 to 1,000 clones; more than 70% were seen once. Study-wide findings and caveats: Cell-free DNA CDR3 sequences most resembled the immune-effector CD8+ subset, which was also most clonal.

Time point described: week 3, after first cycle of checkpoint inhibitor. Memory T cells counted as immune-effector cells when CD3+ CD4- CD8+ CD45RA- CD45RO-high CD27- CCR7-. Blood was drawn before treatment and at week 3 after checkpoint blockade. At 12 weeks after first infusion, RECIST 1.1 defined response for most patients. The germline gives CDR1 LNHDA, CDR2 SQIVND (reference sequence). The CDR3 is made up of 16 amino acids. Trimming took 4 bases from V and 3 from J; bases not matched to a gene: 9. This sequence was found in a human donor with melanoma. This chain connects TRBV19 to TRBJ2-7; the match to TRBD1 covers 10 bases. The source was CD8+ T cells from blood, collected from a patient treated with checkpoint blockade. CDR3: CASSSPPGQGYYEQYF. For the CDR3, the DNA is TGTGCCAGTAGTAGCCCCCCGGGACAGGGGTACTACGAGCAGTACTTC.